This T cell receptor beta chain was observed in a study of tumor and adjacent non-tumor tissue in lung cancer. Study-level information: The cohort had 12 adenocarcinoma, a couple of squamous cell and 1 small cell patients. Aged about 31 to 80 years, patients included 10 men and roughly 5 women with stage I to III disease. Samples averaged roughly 4.3 million productive TCRbeta reads each.

Findings and limits, study-wide: Tumor repertoires had a smaller top 100 clone share than normal lung.

A modified ARM-PCR protocol with three rounds of nested PCR amplified TCRbeta. A single record per CDR3 protein comes from TCRdb applying MiXCR to the multiplex PCR reads. The table has some 93,000 distinct CDR3 sequences, just over 65% seen once. This clonotype was detected ten times or more. What it binds is unknown. This sample's RNA came from whole unsorted tissue. The ends were cut back, 0 bases at V and 3 bases at J, with 13 bases in the middle. Germline values: CDR1 SGHRS, CDR2 YFSETQ. This CDR3 is 15 amino acids long. The receptor was derived from a man between 60 and 75 years old with non-small cell lung cancer. The specimen sequenced was lung tumor tissue. The chain has TRBV5-1 and TRBJ2-7, with D possibly TRBD2 on 6 matching bases. CDR3 DNA: TGCGCCAGCAGCTTGGACGGGGGTTATGTCTACGAGCAGTACTTC. Its translation: CASSLDGGYVYEQYF.